The 15 T cell receptor beta chains listed next were all sequenced from one sample in a study of OX40 agonist ivuxolimab in advanced cancers. Only in-frame clones appear in the TCRdb table, and some are missing; sequencing was by immunoSEQ multiplex PCR. The sample shows more than 75,000 clones, roughly 86% of them seen only once. Sequences were derived from CD4+ or CD8+ T cells sorted from blood, sampled in a trial of the OX40 agonist ivuxolimab. These receptors were obtained from an adult with an advanced solid tumor such as melanoma, head and neck, liver or kidney cancer.

The V gene is TRBV30, the J gene TRBJ2-5; the D gene is possibly TRBD2 (5 bases). Trimming removed 5 bases from V and 1 base from J, with 14 bases in between. CDR3 length: 14 amino acids. Germline V CDR1 and CDR2: GTSNPN, SVGIG (reference sequence). In DNA, the CDR3 is TGTGCCTGGCAACCCAGCGGCCTCCAAGAGACCCAGTACTTC. Amino acid sequence: CAWQPSGLQETQYF.

This rearrangement joins TRBV6-5 to TRBJ2-2; no clear D gene. The germline V gene has CDR1 MNHEY and CDR2 SVGAGI. The CDR3 runs to 13 residues. V dropped 0 bases and J dropped 6 bases, with 5 bases sitting between them. Here the CDR3 reads CASSYSQPGELFF. Here the CDR3 DNA reads TGTGCCAGCAGTTACTCTCAGCCCGGGGAGCTGTTTTTT.

The chain has TRBV6-6 and TRBJ2-3; D is possibly TRBD2 (6 bases). The germline CDR1 and CDR2 sequences are MNHNY and SVGAGI (reference sequence). Trimming left V 4 bases short and J 6 bases short, with 14 bases between. The CDR3 runs to 14 residues. CDR3 amino acids: CASSSGLAEDTQYF. As DNA, the CDR3 is TGTGCCAGCAGTTCGGGACTGGCGGAGGATACGCAGTATTTT.

The chain carries TRBV11-2 and TRBJ1-1; 8 bases match TRBD1. Germline V gene lookup returns CDR1 SGHAT and CDR2 FQNNGV. The CDR3 sequence is 15 residues long. V gave up 3 bases and J gave up 3 bases; unmatched junction bases: 6. CDR3 region: CASSFRGLMDTEAFF. The CDR3 nucleotides read TGTGCCAGCAGCTTCAGGGGGCTCATGGACACTGAAGCTTTCTTT.

This chain joins TRBV9 and TRBJ2-3; D is undetermined. Trimming removed 2 bases at V and 5 bases at J, with 9 bases between. Germline V gene data show CDR1 as SGDLS and CDR2 as YYNGEE. The CDR3 extends over 13 amino acids. The CDR3 nucleotides are TGTGCCAGCAGCGTTTTAATAGGAGATACGCAGTATTTT. Translation gives CASSVLIGDTQYF.

The rearrangement joins TRBV7-2 to TRBJ1-2; weak D call: TRBD1 (5 bases). The CDR3 has 12 amino acids. Trimming left V 5 bases short and J 8 bases short, with 12 bases between. Germline-derived CDR1 and CDR2 are SGHTA and FQGNSA. The CDR3 sequence: CASSVPGRGYTF. DNA of the CDR3: TGTGCCAGCAGCGTCCCGGGGCGAGGCTACACCTTC.

CDR3 sequence reads: CAISVRDPTEQFF. CDR3 in DNA: TGTGCCATCAGTGTACGGGACCCAACAGAGCAGTTCTTC. The chain joins TRBV10-3 to TRBJ2-1; possibly TRBD1 or TRBD2 for D (5 bases each). V gave up 4 bases and J gave up 10 bases, with 14 bases separating them. Germline V gives CDR1 ENHRY, CDR2 SYGVKD. This CDR3 spans 13 amino acids.

The chain is built from TRBV5-4 and TRBJ1-5; perhaps TRBD1 as D (5 bases). The germline V gene has CDR1 SGHNT and CDR2 YYREEE (reference sequence). This CDR3 has 16 amino acids. Trimming removed 4 bases at V and 6 bases at J, with 20 bases between. CDR3 loop: CASSQETAHGVQPQHF. The CDR3 DNA sequence: TGTGCCAGCAGCCAAGAGACAGCCCACGGGGTTCAGCCCCAGCATTTT.

This clone was detected a few times. This sequence joins TRBV11-2 and TRBJ2-7; possibly TRBD1 for D (6 bases). Germline V gene data show CDR1 as SGHAT and CDR2 as FQNNGV. The ends were cut back, 0 bases at V and 7 bases at J, with 16 bases in the middle. CDR3 length: 15 residues. CDR3 sequence reads: CASSLDQGHLLEQYF. CDR3 in DNA: TGTGCCAGCAGCTTAGATCAGGGGCATCTACTTGAGCAGTACTTC.

This chain connects TRBV6-6 to TRBJ1-2, with TRBD1 as a possible D gene (5 bases). Per germline, CDR1 MNHNY and CDR2 SVGAGI (reference sequence). V was cut by 0 bases and J by 7 bases, with 9 bases left in between. The length of the CDR3 is 13 residues. CDR3 protein: CASSYSTGGGYTF. For the CDR3, the DNA is TGTGCCAGCAGTTACTCGACCGGGGGTGGCTACACCTTC.

J is TRBJ1-3 and V is TRBV29-1, with D unclear. This CDR3 comprises 15 residues. Trimming pared 3 bases from V and 0 bases from J, leaving 12 bases between. Germline CDR1 and CDR2: SQVTM and ANQGSEA. CDR3: CSVDLGKGSGNTIYF. The CDR3 DNA reads as TGCAGCGTTGACCTGGGAAAAGGCTCTGGAAACACCATATATTTT.

The J gene is TRBJ1-2, the V gene TRBV30; 9 bases line up with TRBD1. CDR1 is GTSNPN and CDR2 is SVGIG in the germline V gene (reference sequence). The ends lost 4 bases at V and 7 bases at J; junction bases unmatched: 7. The CDR3 length is 13 residues. The CDR3, as DNA: TGTGCCTGGAACCGGGACAGGGTCGGTGGCTACACCTTC. It codes for CAWNRDRVGGYTF.

The CDR3 region is CASAGSFQETQYF. The CDR3 DNA follows: TGTGCCTCGGCAGGGAGCTTTCAAGAGACCCAGTACTTC. The V and J genes are TRBV30 and TRBJ2-5; the D gene could be TRBD1 or TRBD2 (5 bases each). This CDR3 spans 13 amino acids. Trimming removed 7 bases at V and 2 bases at J, with 14 bases between. Germline assignment: CDR1 GTSNPN and CDR2 SVGIG (reference sequence).

The CDR3 DNA follows: TGCGCCAGCAGCCGCGGACAGGGCCCTTATGGCTACACCTTC. Its translation is CASSRGQGPYGYTF. The gene calls are TRBV5-1 and TRBJ1-2, with TRBD1 matching 8 bases. From germline, CDR1 is SGHRS and CDR2 YFSETQ. This CDR3 region has 14 residues. V was pared by 4 bases and J by 5 bases, with 7 bases of the junction left unmatched.

V usage is TRBV10-3 and J usage is TRBJ2-3; 9 bases are shared with TRBD1. CDR1 is ENHRY, CDR2 SYGVKD, per germline. CDR3 length: 15 residues. The V and J ends lost 3 bases and 3 bases, in that order; junction bases with no gene match: 4. CDR3 in amino acids: CAISDPGQGTDTQYF. In DNA, the CDR3 is TGTGCCATCAGTGATCCGGGACAGGGAACAGATACGCAGTATTTT.